Each of the 32 T cell receptor beta chains below was sequenced from the same sample in a study of blood T cells in healthy people across ages. A second about 6 to 12 cycle PCR used barcoded and J-beta primers. Using its own MiXCR run on the 5' RACE reads, TCRdb lists one record per CDR3 protein. The data show around 1.5 million distinct CDR3 sequences, about 31% seen once. The source material was blood. The receptors come from a woman younger than 45 in good health.

This chain connects TRBV28 to TRBJ2-1; D is ambiguous. The CDR3 consists of 14 residues. Germline V gene data show CDR1 as MDHEN and CDR2 as SYDVKM. The ends were cut back, 3 bases at V and 7 bases at J, with 13 bases in the middle. In nucleotides, the CDR3 is TGTGCCAGCAGTTTCGTCCTAGTCGAGAATGAGCAGTTCTTC. Translation: CASSFVLVENEQFF.

In the case of this clonotype: The germline gene is not matched at one end of the junction; a read error may be the cause. The CDR3 here is CARSPIMGLAGGPRNEQFF. CDR3 nucleotide sequence: TGTGCCCGCAGCCCCATCATGGGACTAGCGGGAGGGCCACGCAATGAGCAGTTCTTC. The chain recombines TRBV6-2 or TRBV6-3 with TRBJ2-1, with 16 nucleotides matching TRBD2. Looked up from germline, CDR1 is MNHEY and CDR2 is SVGEGT. The CDR3 covers 19 residues.

As for this clonotype: Being one base from a much bigger clone, this may be a read error. The chain employs TRBV4-2 and TRBJ2-3; tentative D call: TRBD2 (5 bases). Trimming shortened V by 0 bases and J by 3 bases, and 13 bases separated the two germline ends. The CDR3 has 16 amino acids. CDR1 and CDR2 from the germline V gene are LGHNA and YNFKEQ. The CDR3 nucleotides read TGTGCCAGCAGCCAAGATCTAGGCCTAGCTACAGATACGCAGTATTTT. Translating it yields CASSQDLGLATDTQYF.

The chain combines TRBV4-1 with TRBJ2-1; D possibly corresponds to TRBD1 (5 bases). Trimming removed 0 bases from V and 4 bases from J, with 16 bases in between. This CDR3 is built from 17 residues. CDR1 is MGHRA, CDR2 YSYEKL, per germline. The CDR3 loop reads CASSQEGQGFSYNEQFF. Here the CDR3 DNA reads TGCGCCAGCAGCCAAGAGGGGCAGGGATTTAGTTACAATGAGCAGTTCTTC.

The CDR3 region has the DNA TGTGCCTGGGGCCCTCGGGGCTCCTCGTGGCAGACCCAGTACTTC. Translated, it gives CAWGPRGSSWQTQYF. The rearrangement links TRBV30 to TRBJ2-5, with D tentatively TRBD1 or TRBD2 (5 bases each). Trimming shortened V by 5 bases and J by 6 bases, and 22 bases separated the two germline ends. There are 15 residues in the CDR3. From germline, CDR1 is GTSNPN and CDR2 SVGIG (reference sequence).

This chain joins TRBV11-1 and TRBJ1-5; 8 bases map to TRBD1. The V and J ends lost 5 bases and 4 bases, in that order; junction bases with no gene match: 7. The CDR3 sequence is 15 residues long. Germline V lookup: CDR1 SGHAT, CDR2 FQDESV (reference sequence). CDR3 sequence reads: CASSQGQGRNQPQHF. The CDR3 bases are TGTGCCAGCAGCCAAGGACAGGGTAGGAATCAGCCCCAGCATTTT.

This clonotype was recorded at least ten times. The J gene is TRBJ2-1, the V gene TRBV27, with D uncertain. In germline, CDR1 is MNHEY, CDR2 SMNVEV (reference sequence). The CDR3 is 12 amino acids. V was trimmed by 5 bases and J by 7 bases, leaving 9 bases between them. The CDR3 loop is CASSIIGNEQFF. DNA of the CDR3: TGTGCCAGCAGTATAATCGGTAATGAGCAGTTCTTC.

This clonotype has more than one count but fewer than ten. The chain has TRBV7-3 and TRBJ2-1, with 13 bases that match TRBD2. V gave up 1 base and J gave up 6 bases; unmatched junction bases: 6. Germline V lookup: CDR1 SGHTA, CDR2 FQGTGA. The CDR3 consists of 17 residues. CDR3 coding DNA: TGTGCCAGCAGCTTAAGGACTAGCGGGAGAATGGGCAATGAGCAGTTCTTC. As protein: CASSLRTSGRMGNEQFF.

This clonotype was recorded only once. V and J are TRBV12-1 and TRBJ2-4; TRBD2, the D gene given by the table, was not confirmed from the DNA. TRBV12-1 is labeled a pseudogene. The CDR3 spans 16 residues. The CDR3 region is CASSPVASGGKNIQYF. CDR3 coding DNA: TGTGCCAGCAGCCCCGTGGCTAGCGGGGGGAAAAACATTCAGTACTTC.

The genes are TRBV10-3 and TRBJ1-1; D possibly corresponds to TRBD1 (6 bases). V gave up 10 bases and J gave up 0 bases, with 36 bases separating them. This CDR3 contains 21 residues. Germline V gene data show CDR1 as ENHRY and CDR2 as SYGVKD. The CDR3 DNA follows: TGTGCCACCTATTTTAGGAAGGGTACGGGGACAACCCTTAACCTGAACACTGAAGCTTTCTTT. Translation gives CATYFRKGTGTTLNLNTEAFF.

V and J are TRBV5-1 and TRBJ1-2; 8 bases match TRBD1. J lost 4 bases, V lost 0 bases, and 5 bases had no gene match. This CDR3 region has 15 residues. Germline lookup yields CDR1 SGHRS and CDR2 YFSETQ. CDR3 residues: CASSLGGQGFYGYTF. The CDR3 bases are TGCGCCAGCAGCTTGGGCGGACAGGGATTCTATGGCTACACCTTC.

The V and J genes are TRBV27 and TRBJ2-1; TRBD1 agrees at 7 bases. The CDR3 contains 14 residues. Germline assignment: CDR1 MNHEY and CDR2 SMNVEV (reference sequence). J gave up 2 bases and V 7 bases, and 5 bases lay outside the gene matches. The CDR3 nucleotides are TGTGCCAGCATGCCGGGGACAGCCTACAATGAGCAGTTCTTC. It is translated as CASMPGTAYNEQFF.

The chain uses TRBV4-1 and TRBJ2-7; D not certain. This CDR3 region has 13 residues. Germline V lookup: CDR1 MGHRA, CDR2 YSYEKL. V was pared by 11 bases and J by 0 bases, with 14 bases between. The CDR3 reads CAPCLQASYEQYF. In DNA form, the CDR3 reads TGCGCCCCGTGCCTGCAGGCCTCCTACGAGCAGTACTTC.

The chain carries TRBV7-4 and TRBJ2-1; no definite D call. Per germline, CDR1 SGHVT and CDR2 SQSDAQ. V lost 1 base, J lost 6 bases, and 10 bases lay in between. This CDR3 region has 14 residues. DNA for the CDR3: TGTGCCAGCAGCTTAGATCGGTCGGTCAATGAGCAGTTCTTC. It codes for CASSLDRSVNEQFF.

Concerning this clonotype itself: Germline is not matched at one junction end, which may reflect a read error. The V gene is TRBV4-1, the J gene TRBJ2-7, with 9 bases that match TRBD1. This CDR3 spans 17 amino acids. The germline V gene has CDR1 MGHRA and CDR2 YSYEKL. The CDR3 DNA follows: TGCGCTAGCAGCCAAACCCCCAGGACAGGGGCCCCCTACGAGCAGTACTTC. As protein: CASSQTPRTGAPYEQYF.

The gene calls are TRBV27 and TRBJ2-7, with a possible D match to TRBD1 (6 bases). V shed 7 bases and J shed 2 bases, with 15 bases lying between them. The CDR3 runs to 14 residues. CDR1 is MNHEY, CDR2 SMNVEV, per germline (reference sequence). The CDR3 loop is CASTPQGRTYEQYF. The CDR3 nucleotides are TGTGCCAGCACTCCCCAGGGGCGAACCTACGAGCAGTACTTC.

CDR3 amino acids: CASSPGGGEDEQFF. The DNA for the CDR3 is TGTGCCAGCAGTCCGGGGGGCGGGGAGGATGAGCAGTTCTTC. The chain is built from TRBV6-5 and TRBJ2-1; D is possibly TRBD2 (7 bases). The CDR3 spans 14 residues. V was clipped by 5 bases and J by 8 bases, with 16 bases between them. Germline V gene sequence: CDR1 MNHEY, CDR2 SVGAGI.

This clonotype was seen at least ten times. The V and J genes are TRBV7-2 and TRBJ2-3; D remains unclear. V was clipped by 2 bases and J by 0 bases, with 6 bases between them. This CDR3 has 14 residues. Germline CDR1 reads SGHTA; CDR2 reads FQGNSA. The CDR3 spells CASSLMGSTDTQYF. The CDR3 DNA reads TGTGCCAGCAGCTTAATGGGCAGCACAGATACGCAGTATTTT.

This clonotype was found many times. The chain recombines TRBV20-1 with TRBJ2-7; 9 bases line up with TRBD2. The CDR3 loop spans 14 amino acids. The junction had 7 bases not matched to a gene; V was cut back by 3 bases and J by 4 bases. Germline CDR1 reads DFQATT; CDR2 reads SNEGSKA (reference sequence). CDR3 protein: CSASLRGGGYEQYF. DNA of the CDR3: TGCAGTGCTAGTTTGCGGGGGGGCGGTTACGAGCAGTACTTC.

CDR3 protein: CASTSSDSGLNNEQFF. The CDR3 region has the DNA TGTGCCAGCACCTCCTCGGACAGCGGGCTGAACAATGAGCAGTTCTTC. The rearrangement uses TRBV6-5 and TRBJ2-1, with D perhaps given as TRBD1 or TRBD2 (6 bases each). Germline-derived CDR1 and CDR2 are MNHEY and SVGAGI. The length of the CDR3 is 16 residues. The V gene lost 7 bases and the J gene lost 5 bases, with 21 bases spanning the gap.

The rearrangement uses TRBV6-1 and TRBJ1-5, with a tentative D call TRBD1 (5 bases). This CDR3 comprises 15 residues. V was clipped by 4 bases and J by 2 bases, with 12 bases between them. Germline V CDR1 and CDR2: MNHNS, SASEGT. CDR3 sequence (DNA): TGTGCCAGCAGTGGGGGCATTCGGGGCAATCAGCCCCAGCATTTT. Translated, it gives CASSGGIRGNQPQHF.

To note about this clonotype: A read error may be the cause here, since a much bigger clone is one base away. This chain links TRBV7-2 with TRBJ2-5; D remains unclear. The CDR3 runs to 13 residues. Per germline, CDR1 SGHTA and CDR2 FQGNSA. The germline V and J ends were trimmed by 5 bases and 11 bases, with 18 bases remaining between them. As DNA, the CDR3 is TGTGCCAGCAGCAACACCCCGGGCAATGAGCAGTACTTC. The encoded protein is CASSNTPGNEQYF.

With regard to this clonotype: One base away lies a much larger clone, so this may be a sequencing read error. CDR3 region: CACTGGGNYGYTF. CDR3 sequence (DNA): TGTGCCTGCACCGGAGGGGGAAACTATGGCTACACCTTC. The chain uses TRBV7-9 and TRBJ1-2; a possible D gene is TRBD1 (6 bases). The germline V gene encodes CDR1 SEHNR and CDR2 FQNEAQ (reference sequence). This CDR3 region has 13 residues. V was pared by 11 bases and J by 2 bases, with 15 bases between.

For this clonotype: Compared with germline, one end of the junction differs, possibly owing to a read error. V and J are TRBV29-1 and TRBJ2-3; 10 bases align to TRBD1. Germline lookup yields CDR1 SQVTM and CDR2 ANQGSEA. CDR3 length equals 14 residues. CDR3 sequence (DNA): TGCAGCGTTGAAGGGGACAGGGGAGCAGATACGCGGTATTTT. As protein: CSVEGDRGADTRYF.

This sequence joins TRBV27 and TRBJ2-2; 8 nucleotides align to TRBD2. Germline V gene data show CDR1 as MNHEY and CDR2 as SMNVEV (reference sequence). CDR3 length: 17 residues. V lost 5 bases to trimming and J lost 5 bases; unmatched junction nucleotides: 13. The CDR3 sequence: CASSLYLSGRGTGELFF. The CDR3 DNA follows: TGTGCCAGCAGTCTCTACCTTTCCGGGAGGGGTACCGGGGAGCTGTTTTTT.

This clonotype was detected only a few times. The V and J genes are TRBV14 and TRBJ2-2; TRBD1 aligns across 8 bases. V shed 6 bases, J shed 4 bases, and the junction held 10 bases outside the gene matches. The CDR3 totals 16 residues. CDR1 is SGHDN and CDR2 is FVKESK in the germline V gene. The CDR3: CASSLRSGQGTGELFF. The CDR3 DNA sequence: TGTGCCAGCAGTCTACGTTCCGGACAGGGCACCGGGGAGCTGTTTTTT.

About this clonotype itself: One end of the junction fails to match germline, which may point to a read error. This sequence joins TRBV11-2 and TRBJ2-1; 11 positions match TRBD2. The CDR3 length is 14 residues. From germline, CDR1 is SGHAT and CDR2 FQNNGV. CDR3 coding DNA: TGTGCCAGCAGCCTACTAGCGGGAGCGAATGGGCAGTTCTTC. It is translated as CASSLLAGANGQFF.

The chain couples TRBV20-1 to TRBJ1-4, with 9 bases fitting TRBD1. V shed 2 bases, J shed 8 bases, and the junction held 6 bases outside the gene matches. This CDR3 is built from 14 residues. Germline CDR1 and CDR2: DFQATT and SNEGSKA (reference sequence). CDR3 sequence: CSARPGQGSEKLFF. In DNA form, the CDR3 reads TGCAGTGCTAGACCCGGACAGGGGAGCGAAAAACTGTTTTTT.

The chain has TRBV20-1 and TRBJ2-7; D is perhaps TRBD1 (6 bases). Between the trimmed V and J ends, which lost 1 base and 0 bases, there was a span of 19 bases. In germline, CDR1 is DFQATT, CDR2 SNEGSKA (reference sequence). This CDR3 contains 17 residues. CDR3 region: CSARASAQGFLSYEQYF. The CDR3, as DNA: TGCAGTGCTAGAGCCTCCGCCCAGGGGTTTCTCTCCTACGAGCAGTACTTC.

As to this clonotype: A much larger clone is a single base away; this may be a read error. The rearrangement links TRBV20-1 to TRBJ2-5, with D uncertain. Germline values: CDR1 DFQATT, CDR2 SNEGSKA (reference sequence). This CDR3 is built from 14 residues. The CDR3 coding sequence is TGCAGTGCTAGGGAGCAGGCGAACCAAGAGGCCCAGTACTTC. Translated, it gives CSAREQANQEAQYF.

This clonotype came up a few times. This chain joins TRBV7-3 and TRBJ2-1; TRBD2 agrees at 8 bases. Germline assignment: CDR1 SGHTA and CDR2 FQGTGA. There are 17 residues in the CDR3. V dropped 4 bases and J dropped 3; count of bases not matched to a gene: 11. CDR3 bases: TGTGCCAGCAGCTACCTACCGAAGCGGGAGATCTACAATGAGCAGTTCTTC. This gives the protein CASSYLPKREIYNEQFF.

The chain couples TRBV9 to TRBJ1-6; a possible D gene is TRBD1 (6 bases). Trimming pared 0 bases from V and 7 bases from J, leaving 11 bases between. Looked up from germline, CDR1 is SGDLS and CDR2 is YYNGEE. This CDR3 region has 15 residues. CDR3 nucleotide sequence: TGTGCCAGCAGCGTAGGGCAGGGGCGGAATTCACCCCTCCACTTT. It translates to CASSVGQGRNSPLHF.